This T cell receptor beta chain was found in a study of T cells in Graves' hyperthyroidism and ophthalmopathy. The investigators amplified TCR beta CDR3 regions from RNA transcripts. TCR CDR3 regions were first amplified by RT-PCR with HTBI primers. TCRdb reprocessed the multiplex PCR reads via MiXCR and lists one record per CDR3 protein. The sample carries hundreds of thousands of distinct CDR3 sequences, approximately 14% recorded once. Disease lasting under 3 months, a NOSPECS grade of at least 4, and a Clinical Activity Score of at least 3 were features of the ophthalmopathy patients. Uncontrolled infections, other autoimmune diseases, pregnancy or lactation led to exclusion of patients. Points from the study as a whole: A 13 V-J signature model discriminated ophthalmopathy versus stable hyperthyroidism.

This clonotype was counted only a few times. Its antigen remains unknown. V gave up 6 bases and J gave up 7 bases, with 13 bases separating them. Germline V gene lookup returns CDR1 MNHEY and CDR2 SVGEGT. CDR3 size: 13 residues. This receptor was obtained from a woman in her forties with Graves' ophthalmopathy. The V gene is TRBV6-2 or TRBV6-3, the J gene TRBJ2-4; perhaps TRBD2 as D (5 bases). The sequenced sample was blood. For the CDR3, the DNA is TGTGCCAGCAGGATGGCGGGTTCGAACATTCAGTACTTC. Translating gives CASRMAGSNIQYF.